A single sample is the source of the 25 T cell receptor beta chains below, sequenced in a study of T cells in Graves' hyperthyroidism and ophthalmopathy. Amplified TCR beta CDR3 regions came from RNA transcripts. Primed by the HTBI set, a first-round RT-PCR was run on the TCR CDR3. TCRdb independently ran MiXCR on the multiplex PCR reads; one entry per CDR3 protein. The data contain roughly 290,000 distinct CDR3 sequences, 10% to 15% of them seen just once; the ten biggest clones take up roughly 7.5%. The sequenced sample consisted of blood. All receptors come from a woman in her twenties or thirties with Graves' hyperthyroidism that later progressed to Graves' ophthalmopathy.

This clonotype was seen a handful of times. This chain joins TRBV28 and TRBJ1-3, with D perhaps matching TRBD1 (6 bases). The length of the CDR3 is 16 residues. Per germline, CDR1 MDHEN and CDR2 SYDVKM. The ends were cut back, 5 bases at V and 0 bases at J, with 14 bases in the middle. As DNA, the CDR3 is TGTGCCAGCAGTCCCAGGGGTGGCGGCTCTGGAAACACCATATATTTT. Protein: CASSPRGGGSGNTIYF.

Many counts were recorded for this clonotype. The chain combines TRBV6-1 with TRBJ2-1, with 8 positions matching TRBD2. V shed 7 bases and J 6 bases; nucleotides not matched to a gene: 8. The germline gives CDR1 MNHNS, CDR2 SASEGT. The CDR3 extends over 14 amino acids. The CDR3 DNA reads TGTGCCAGCATTGGAGCGGGAGTCATCAATGAGCAGTTCTTC. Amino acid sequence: CASIGAGVINEQFF.

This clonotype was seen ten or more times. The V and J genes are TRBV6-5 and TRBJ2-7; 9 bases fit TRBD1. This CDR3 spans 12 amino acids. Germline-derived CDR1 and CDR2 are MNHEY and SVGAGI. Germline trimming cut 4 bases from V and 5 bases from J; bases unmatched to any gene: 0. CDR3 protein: CASSWTGDEQYF. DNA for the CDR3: TGTGCCAGCAGTTGGACAGGGGACGAGCAGTACTTC.

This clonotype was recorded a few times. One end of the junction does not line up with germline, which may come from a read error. The CDR3 here is CASSLGGSSSYEQHF. The CDR3 DNA reads TGCGCCAGCAGCTTGGGTGGGAGTAGCTCCTACGAGCAGCACTTC. The rearrangement joins TRBV5-1 to TRBJ2-7; TRBD2 is a possible D gene (5 bases). Germline V CDR1 and CDR2: SGHRS, YFSETQ. The CDR3 runs 15 residues.

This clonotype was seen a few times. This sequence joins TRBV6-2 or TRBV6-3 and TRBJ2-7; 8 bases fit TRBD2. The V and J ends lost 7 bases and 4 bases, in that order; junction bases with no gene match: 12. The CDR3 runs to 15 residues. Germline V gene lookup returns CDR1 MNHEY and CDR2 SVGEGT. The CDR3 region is CASIRDVAGLYEQYF. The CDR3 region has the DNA TGTGCCAGCATTCGAGACGTAGCGGGGTTGTACGAGCAGTACTTC.

The CDR3 nucleotides are TGTGCCAGTAGTATAGGTTTATACACAGATACGCAGTATTTT. This gives the protein CASSIGLYTDTQYF. The V and J genes are TRBV19 and TRBJ2-3; unclear D gene. V was shortened by 1 base and J by 2 bases, with 7 bases between the two germline ends. This CDR3 region has 14 residues. Germline loops: CDR1 LNHDA, CDR2 SQIVND (reference sequence).

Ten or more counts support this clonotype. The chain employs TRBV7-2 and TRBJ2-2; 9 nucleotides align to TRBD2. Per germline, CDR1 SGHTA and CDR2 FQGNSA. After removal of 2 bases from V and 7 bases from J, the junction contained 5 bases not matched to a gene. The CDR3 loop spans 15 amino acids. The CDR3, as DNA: TGTGCCAGCAGCTTACGAGTAGCGGGAGTCGGGGAGCTGTTTTTT. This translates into CASSLRVAGVGELFF.

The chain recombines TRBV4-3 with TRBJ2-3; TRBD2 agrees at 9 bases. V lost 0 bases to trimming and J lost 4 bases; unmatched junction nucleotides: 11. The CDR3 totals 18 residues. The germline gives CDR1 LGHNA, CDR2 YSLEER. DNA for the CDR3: TGCGCCAGCAGCCAAGAAAGGGTGATAGCGGGAGTGGCAGATACGCAGTATTTT. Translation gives CASSQERVIAGVADTQYF.

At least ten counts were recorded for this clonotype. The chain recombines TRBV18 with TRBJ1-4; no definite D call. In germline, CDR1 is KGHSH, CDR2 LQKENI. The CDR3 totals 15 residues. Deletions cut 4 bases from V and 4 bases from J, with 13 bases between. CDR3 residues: CASSLSGNGNEKLFF. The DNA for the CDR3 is TGTGCCAGCTCACTCTCAGGAAACGGTAATGAAAAACTGTTTTTT.

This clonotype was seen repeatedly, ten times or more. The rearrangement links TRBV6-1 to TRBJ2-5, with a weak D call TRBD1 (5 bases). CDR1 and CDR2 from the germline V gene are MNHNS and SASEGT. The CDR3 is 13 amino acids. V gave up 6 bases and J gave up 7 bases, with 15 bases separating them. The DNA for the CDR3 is TGTGCCAGCAGCCCCACCTCAACAGGGACCCAGTACTTC. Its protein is CASSPTSTGTQYF.

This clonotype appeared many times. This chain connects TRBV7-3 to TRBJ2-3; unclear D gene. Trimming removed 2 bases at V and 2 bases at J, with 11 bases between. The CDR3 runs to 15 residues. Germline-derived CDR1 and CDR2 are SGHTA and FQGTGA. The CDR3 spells CASSLGGSTTDTQYF. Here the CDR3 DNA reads TGTGCCAGCAGCTTAGGTGGATCCACCACAGATACGCAGTATTTT.

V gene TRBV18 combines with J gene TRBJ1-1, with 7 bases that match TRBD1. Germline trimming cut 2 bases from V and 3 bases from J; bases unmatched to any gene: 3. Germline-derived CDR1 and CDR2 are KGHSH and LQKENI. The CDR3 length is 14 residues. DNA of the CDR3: TGTGCCAGCTCACCAGGGACAGAACACACTGAAGCTTTCTTT. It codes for CASSPGTEHTEAFF.

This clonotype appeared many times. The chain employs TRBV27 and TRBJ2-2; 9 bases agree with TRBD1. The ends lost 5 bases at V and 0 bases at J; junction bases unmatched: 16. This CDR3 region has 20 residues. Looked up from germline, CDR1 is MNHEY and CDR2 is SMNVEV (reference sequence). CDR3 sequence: CASSHVAGTGSLANTGELFF. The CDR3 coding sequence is TGTGCCAGCAGTCACGTAGCCGGGACAGGGTCACTCGCGAACACCGGGGAGCTGTTTTTT.

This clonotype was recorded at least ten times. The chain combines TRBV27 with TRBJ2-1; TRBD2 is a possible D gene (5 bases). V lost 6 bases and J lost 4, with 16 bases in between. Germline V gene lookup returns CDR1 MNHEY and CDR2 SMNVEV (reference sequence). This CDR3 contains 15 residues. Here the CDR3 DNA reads TGTGCCAGCAGGCGAGAGGAGGAGGTATACAATGAGCAGTTCTTC. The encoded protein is CASRREEEVYNEQFF.

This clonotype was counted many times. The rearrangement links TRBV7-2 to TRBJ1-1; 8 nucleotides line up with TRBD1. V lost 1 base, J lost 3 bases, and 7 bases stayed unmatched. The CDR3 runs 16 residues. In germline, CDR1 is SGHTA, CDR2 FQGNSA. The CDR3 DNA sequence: TGTGCCAGCAGCTTAGGTATGGGACAGGCCGACACTGAAGCTTTCTTT. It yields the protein CASSLGMGQADTEAFF. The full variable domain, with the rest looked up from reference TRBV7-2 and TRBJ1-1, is GAGVSQSPSNKVTEKGKDVELRCDPISGHTALYWYRQSLGQGLEFLIYFQGNSAPDKSGLPSDRFSAERTGGSVSTLTIQRTQQEDSAVYLCASSLGMGQADTEAFFGQGTRLTVV.

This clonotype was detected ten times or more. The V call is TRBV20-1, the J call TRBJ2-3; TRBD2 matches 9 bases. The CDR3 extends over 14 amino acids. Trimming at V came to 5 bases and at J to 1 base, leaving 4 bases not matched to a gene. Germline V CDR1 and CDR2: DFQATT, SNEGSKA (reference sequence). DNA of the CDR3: TGCAGTGCTGCCATAGCGGGAGGCACAGATACGCAGTATTTT. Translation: CSAAIAGGTDTQYF.

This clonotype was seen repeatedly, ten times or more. The CDR3 coding sequence is TGCGCCAGCAGCCGAGAAAATAAAGGACGGAGGTTGTACGAGCAGTACTTC. The encoded protein is CASSRENKGRRLYEQYF. V and J are TRBV4-1 and TRBJ2-7; D is possibly TRBD2 (5 bases). The CDR3 is made up of 17 amino acids. The germline V and J ends were trimmed by 4 bases and 4 bases, with 23 bases remaining between them. Germline V gene data show CDR1 as MGHRA and CDR2 as YSYEKL.

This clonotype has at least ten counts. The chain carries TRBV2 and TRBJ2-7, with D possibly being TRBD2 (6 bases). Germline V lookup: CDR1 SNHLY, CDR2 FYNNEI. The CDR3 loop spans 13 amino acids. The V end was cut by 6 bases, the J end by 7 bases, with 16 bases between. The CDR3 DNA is TGTGCCAGCAGCCGGGACTCCCGCGGGGAGCAGTACTTC. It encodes CASSRDSRGEQYF.

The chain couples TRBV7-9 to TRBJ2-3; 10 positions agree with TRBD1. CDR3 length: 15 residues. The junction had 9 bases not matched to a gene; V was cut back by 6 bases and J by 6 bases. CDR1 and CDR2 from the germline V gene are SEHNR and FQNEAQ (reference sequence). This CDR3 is CASSSGTGVLDTQYF. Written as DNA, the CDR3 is TGTGCCAGCAGTTCCGGGACAGGGGTTTTGGATACGCAGTATTTT.

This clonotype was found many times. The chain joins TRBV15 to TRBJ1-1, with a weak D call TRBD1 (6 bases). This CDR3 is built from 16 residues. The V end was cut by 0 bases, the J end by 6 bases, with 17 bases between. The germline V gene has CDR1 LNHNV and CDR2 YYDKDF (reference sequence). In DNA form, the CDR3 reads TGTGCCACCAGCAGAGATCAGGCGCCAGGGGCTGCTGAAGCTTTCTTT. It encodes CATSRDQAPGAAEAFF. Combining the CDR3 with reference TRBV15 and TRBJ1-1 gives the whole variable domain DAMVIQNPRYQVTQFGKPVTLSCSQTLNHNVMYWYQQKSSQAPKLLFHYYDKDFNNEADTPDNFQSRRPNTSFCFLDIRSPGLGDTAMYLCATSRDQAPGAAEAFFGQGTRLTVV.

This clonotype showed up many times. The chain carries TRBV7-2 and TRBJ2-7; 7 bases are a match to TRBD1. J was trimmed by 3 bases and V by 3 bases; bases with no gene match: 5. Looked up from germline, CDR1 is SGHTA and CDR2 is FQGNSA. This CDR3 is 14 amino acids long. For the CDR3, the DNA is TGTGCCAGCAGCTTGACAGGGAAGGGCTACGAGCAGTACTTC. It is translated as CASSLTGKGYEQYF.

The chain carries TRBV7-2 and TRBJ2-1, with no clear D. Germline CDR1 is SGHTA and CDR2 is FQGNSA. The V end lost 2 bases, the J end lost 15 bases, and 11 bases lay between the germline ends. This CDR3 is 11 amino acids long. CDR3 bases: TGTGCCAGCAGCTTAACTGGGTTCAGGTTCTTC. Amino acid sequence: CASSLTGFRFF.

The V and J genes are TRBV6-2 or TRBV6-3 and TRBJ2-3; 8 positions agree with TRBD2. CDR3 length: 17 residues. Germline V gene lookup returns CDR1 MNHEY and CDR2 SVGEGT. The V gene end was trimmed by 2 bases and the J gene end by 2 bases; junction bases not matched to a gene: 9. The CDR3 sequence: CASSYREAGAYTDTQYF. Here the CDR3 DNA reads TGTGCCAGCAGTTACAGAGAAGCGGGAGCCTACACAGATACGCAGTATTTT.

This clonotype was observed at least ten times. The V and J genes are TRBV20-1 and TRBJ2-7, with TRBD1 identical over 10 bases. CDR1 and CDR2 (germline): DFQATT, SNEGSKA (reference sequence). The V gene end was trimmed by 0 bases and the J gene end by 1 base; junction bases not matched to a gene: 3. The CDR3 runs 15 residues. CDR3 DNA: TGCAGTGCTAGAGAACTGGGACAGGGGTCCTACGAGCAGTACTTC. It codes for CSARELGQGSYEQYF.

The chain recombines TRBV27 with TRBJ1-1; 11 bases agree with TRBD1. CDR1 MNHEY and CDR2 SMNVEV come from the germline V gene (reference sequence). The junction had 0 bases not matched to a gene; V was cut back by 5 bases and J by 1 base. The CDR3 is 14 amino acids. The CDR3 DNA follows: TGTGCCAGCAGTGGGACAGGGGGGAACACTGAAGCTTTCTTT. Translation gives CASSGTGGNTEAFF.